This TCR beta chain is from a study of monozygotic twins with inflammatory bowel disease. TCRdb reprocessed the 5' RACE reads, with one entry per CDR3 protein and no DNA. The sample shows around 400,000 distinct CDR3 sequences, and 2% to 2.5% sits with its ten largest clones. Germline assignment: CDR1 SGDLS and CDR2 YYNGEE. The CDR3 runs 15 residues. This clonotype was obtained from a human donor with ulcerative colitis or Crohn's disease, or a healthy co-twin of an affected twin (not recorded which). Sequenced sample: blood. This chain connects TRBV9 to TRBJ2-2. This CDR3 is CASSVADSAFGELFF.